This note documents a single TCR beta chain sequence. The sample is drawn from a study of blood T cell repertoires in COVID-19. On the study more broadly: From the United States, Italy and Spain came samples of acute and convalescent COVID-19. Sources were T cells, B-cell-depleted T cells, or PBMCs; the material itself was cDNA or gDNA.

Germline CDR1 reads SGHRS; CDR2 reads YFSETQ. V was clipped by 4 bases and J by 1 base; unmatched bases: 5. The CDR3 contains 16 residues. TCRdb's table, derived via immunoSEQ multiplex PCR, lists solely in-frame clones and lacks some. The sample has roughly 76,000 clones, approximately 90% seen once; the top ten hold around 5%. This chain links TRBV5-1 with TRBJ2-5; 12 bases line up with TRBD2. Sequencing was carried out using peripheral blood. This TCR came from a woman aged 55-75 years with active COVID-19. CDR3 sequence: CASSPGTSGSQETQYF. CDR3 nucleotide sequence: TGCGCCAGCAGCCCCGGGACTAGCGGGTCCCAAGAGACCCAGTACTTC. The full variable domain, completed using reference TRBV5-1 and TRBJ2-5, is KAGVTQTPRYLIKTRGQQVTLSCSPISGHRSVSWYQQTPGQGLQFLFEYFSETQRNKGNFPGRFSGRQFSNSRSEMNVSTLELGDSALYLCASSPGTSGSQETQYFGPGTRLLVL.